One sample yielded the 32 T cell receptor beta chains listed below, sequenced in a study of Tregs in tolerant kidney transplant recipients. Recipients received nonmyeloablative bone marrow transplants from related graft donors, with transient mixed chimerism. Sequenced by immunoSEQ multiplex PCR; TCRdb stores in-frame clones only, minus some. Its clone listing holds 30,000 to 40,000 clones. This specimen was CD4+ T cells from blood (PBMCs), taken 24 months after the transplant. The receptors stem from a human patient who received a combined kidney and bone marrow transplant. Certain T cells may be donor cells from the graft.

Details on this clone: Coverage ceases 3 residues before the CDR3 finishes, and the germline J gene fills in the end. The genes are TRBV30 and TRBJ2-2, with TRBD1 matching 10 bases. CDR3 length: 16 residues. Germline V lookup: CDR1 GTSNPN, CDR2 SVGIG (reference sequence). The V and J ends lost 2 bases and 1 base, in that order; junction bases with no gene match: 4. The sequenced part of the CDR3 DNA is TGTGCCTGGAGTAGGGGACAGGGGTGGAACACCGGGGAG. It codes for CAWSRGQGWNTGE. The whole CDR3 sequence is CAWSRGQGWNTGELFF.

Concerning this clone: The read terminates 3 residues ahead of where the CDR3 ends, so the germline J gene completes it. The rearrangement links TRBV7-3 to TRBJ1-6; 8 bases are a match to TRBD1. In germline, CDR1 is SGHTA, CDR2 FQGTGA. The CDR3 loop spans 15 amino acids. V lost 5 bases to trimming and J lost 5 bases; unmatched junction nucleotides: 5. CDR3 DNA, as far as it was read: TGTGCCAGCAGCAGAGGACAGGGCCATAATTCACCC. Translation gives CASSRGQGHNSP. The CDR3 reads in full as CASSRGQGHNSPLHF.

CDR3: CSASSLAGVRYEQFF. The CDR3 bases that were read are TGCAGTGCTAGTAGTCTAGCGGGAGTTAGGTATGAG. This sequence joins TRBV20-1 and TRBJ2-1; TRBD2 matches at 10 bases. The read comes to an end 3 residues before the CDR3 does, leaving the germline J gene to fill in the end. CDR3 size: 15 residues. V trimming: 3 bases; J trimming: 8 bases; junction bases outside the gene matches: 10. Germline values: CDR1 DFQATT, CDR2 SNEGSKA (reference sequence).

The covered CDR3 bases are TGTGCCAGCAGCTTCACTATGAACACTGAA. This gives the protein CASSFTMNTE. The whole CDR3 is CASSFTMNTEAFF. The chain uses TRBV7-3 and TRBJ1-1, with D unclear. The read terminates 3 residues ahead of where the CDR3 ends, so the germline J gene completes it. The V and J ends lost 3 bases and 0 bases respectively, with 5 bases between them. In germline, CDR1 is SGHTA, CDR2 FQGTGA. This CDR3 has 13 residues.

Notes on this clone: The CDR3 extends 3 residues past the end of the read, so its final part is completed from the germline J gene. The chain couples TRBV20-1 to TRBJ2-5; 7 nucleotides align to TRBD1. V dropped 0 bases and J dropped 5; count of bases not matched to a gene: 6. Germline assignment: CDR1 DFQATT and CDR2 SNEGSKA (reference sequence). The CDR3 is made up of 14 amino acids. The CDR3 bases that were read are TGCAGTGCTAGAGAGATAGACAGGGACGAGACC. It specifies CSAREIDRDET. The full CDR3 reads CSAREIDRDETQYF.

A word on this clone: The read is 3 residues too short to cover the CDR3 end, so that end is filled in from the germline J gene. The chain links TRBV20-1 to TRBJ1-5; weak D call: TRBD1 (5 bases). The germline CDR1 and CDR2 sequences are DFQATT and SNEGSKA (reference sequence). V gave up 0 bases and J gave up 4 bases, with 10 bases separating them. There are 14 residues in the CDR3. CDR3 DNA, as far as it was read: TGCAGTGCTAGAGATCGAGGGGCAAATCAGCCC. As protein: CSARDRGANQP. The complete CDR3 sequence is CSARDRGANQPQHF.

Remarks on this clone: The CDR3 end falls 3 residues outside the read, so it is completed with the germline J gene. The chain employs TRBV29-1 and TRBJ2-7; D perhaps matches TRBD1 (6 bases). Germline V lookup: CDR1 SQVTM, CDR2 ANQGSEA. V was clipped by 3 bases and J by 3 bases, with 12 bases between them. The CDR3 is 13 amino acids. CDR3 sequence reads: CSVESDRFYEQYF. CDR3 bases read: TGCAGCGTTGAGTCCGACAGGTTCTACGAG.

About this clone itself: The CDR3 end is not reached by the read, which stops 3 residues before it; the germline J gene fills it in. The chain combines TRBV19 with TRBJ2-3, with D perhaps matching TRBD2 (5 bases). Trimming stripped 6 bases from V and 7 bases from J, with 23 bases between. The CDR3 is made up of 16 amino acids. Germline V CDR1 and CDR2: LNHDA, SQIVND (reference sequence). This CDR3 is CASSDRSSNLPNTQYF. The sequenced part of the CDR3 DNA is TGTGCCAGTAGCGATCGGTCTAGCAATCTTCCCAATACG.

As for this clone: The CDR3 end lies 3 residues beyond the end of the read and is filled in from the germline J gene. The V and J genes are TRBV14 and TRBJ2-1; 10 positions match TRBD2. CDR1 and CDR2 from the germline V gene are SGHDN and FVKESK. V was clipped by 3 bases and J by 9 bases; unmatched bases: 8. The CDR3 contains 15 residues. The CDR3 DNA, read in part, is TGTGCCAGCAGCCAGCTAAGCGGGAGGGCAAGTGAG. This encodes CASSQLSGRASE. The entire CDR3 reads CASSQLSGRASEQFF.

The part of the CDR3 DNA that was read is TGCGCCAGCAGCTTGGGACTAGCGGGAGGGGCCTACGAG. It translates to CASSLGLAGGAYE. The entire CDR3 is CASSLGLAGGAYEQYF. The chain has TRBV5-1 and TRBJ2-7; TRBD2 matches at 14 bases. The CDR3 end falls 3 residues outside the read, so it is completed with the germline J gene. From germline, CDR1 is SGHRS and CDR2 YFSETQ. The CDR3 runs to 16 residues. V dropped 0 bases and J dropped 2; count of bases not matched to a gene: 1.

Comments on this clone: The read is 3 residues too short to cover the CDR3 end, so that end is filled in from the germline J gene. This chain joins TRBV10-3 and TRBJ2-5; 8 bases align to TRBD2. The V gene end was trimmed by 0 bases and the J gene end by 4 bases; junction bases not matched to a gene: 7. The CDR3 extends over 16 amino acids. Germline CDR1 is ENHRY and CDR2 is SYGVKD. The covered CDR3 bases are TGTGCCATCAGTGAGTCGACGGGAGGGGATATAGAGACC. Protein sequence: CAISESTGGDIET. The CDR3 in full is CAISESTGGDIETQYF.

Details on this clone: Read data end 3 residues before the CDR3 end; the end is taken from the germline J gene. V gene TRBV30 combines with J gene TRBJ2-7; 9 bases map to TRBD1. The CDR3 has 13 residues. Per the germline V gene, CDR1 is GTSNPN and CDR2 is SVGIG (reference sequence). V dropped 3 bases and J dropped 6; count of bases not matched to a gene: 6. CDR3 residues: CAWRLTGGIEQYF. CDR3 bases read: TGTGCCTGGAGACTGACAGGGGGTATCGAG.

Points on this clone: The read ends 3 residues shy of where the CDR3 ends; the end is completed using the germline J gene. The chain is built from TRBV7-2 and TRBJ2-5; D gene ambiguous. The V gene's germline CDR1 is SGHTA and CDR2 FQGNSA. This CDR3 has 14 residues. V dropped 3 bases and J dropped 2 bases, with 10 bases sitting between them. The CDR3 sequence is CASSFYRLQETQYF. The sequenced CDR3 bases are TGTGCCAGCAGCTTCTACCGTCTGCAAGAGACC.

The CDR3 loop is CASSPQAGDTQYF. CDR3 DNA, as far as it was read: TGTGCCAGCTCACCGCAAGCGGGAGATACG. V gene TRBV18 combines with J gene TRBJ2-3; a weak D match, TRBD2 (6 bases). The CDR3 end falls 3 residues outside the read, so it is completed with the germline J gene. Between the trimmed V and J ends, which lost 3 bases and 5 bases, there was a span of 9 bases. CDR1 and CDR2 from the germline V gene are KGHSH and LQKENI. CDR3 length: 13 residues.

Details on this clone: The read is 3 residues too short to cover the CDR3 end, so that end is filled in from the germline J gene. The chain employs TRBV20-1 and TRBJ1-1; D is possibly TRBD1 (6 bases). The CDR3 is 13 residues long. With 3 bases removed from V and 4 bases from J, the gap between germline ends came to 12 bases. CDR1 and CDR2 (germline): DFQATT, SNEGSKA (reference sequence). CDR3 region: CSARGEGGTEAFF. Partial CDR3 DNA: TGCAGTGCTAGGGGGGAAGGGGGCACTGAA.

With respect to this clone: The read ends 3 residues before the CDR3 terminus; that terminus is restored from the germline J gene. The rearrangement joins TRBV6-2 or TRBV6-3 to TRBJ2-3, with 9 bases fitting TRBD1. The germline V gene encodes CDR1 MNHEY and CDR2 SVGEGT. This CDR3 contains 16 residues. Trimming cost V 2 bases and J 0 bases; bases outside gene matches: 3. CDR3 sequence: CASSYAGTGSTDTQYF. CDR3 DNA, as far as it was read: TGTGCCAGCAGTTACGCCGGGACAGGGAGCACAGATACG.

The CDR3 sequence: CASSLAGTGASEAFF. CDR3 DNA, as far as it was read: TGCGCCAGCAGCTTGGCCGGGACAGGGGCCTCGGAA. V is TRBV5-1 and J is TRBJ1-1, with 10 bases fitting TRBD1. The DNA ends 3 residues before the CDR3 does, and the rest of the CDR3 is filled in from the germline J gene. The CDR3 runs 15 residues. Germline V gene lookup returns CDR1 SGHRS and CDR2 YFSETQ.

As to this clone: The CDR3 is cut off 3 residues early in the read; its end comes from the germline J gene. This sequence joins TRBV30 and TRBJ1-1, with D tentatively TRBD1 (5 bases). V was pared by 3 bases and J by 4 bases, with 12 bases between. Germline CDR1 and CDR2: GTSNPN and SVGIG (reference sequence). This CDR3 is built from 13 residues. The covered CDR3 bases are TGTGCCTGGAGGCCCACAGGAGGCACTGAA. Residues: CAWRPTGGTE. The CDR3 reads in full as CAWRPTGGTEAFF.

A note on this clone: The read gets to within 3 residues of the CDR3 end, and the germline J gene fills in the rest. This sequence joins TRBV2 and TRBJ2-5, with 7 positions matching TRBD1. J was trimmed by 4 bases and V by 5 bases; bases with no gene match: 7. The CDR3 covers 14 residues. Germline CDR1 is SNHLY and CDR2 is FYNNEI. CDR3 residues: CASSLDRGRETQYF. CDR3 DNA (partial): TGTGCCAGCAGTCTTGATAGGGGGCGAGAGACC.

Points on this clone: The read ends 3 residues early relative to the CDR3; the germline J gene fills the gap. This chain uses TRBV10-1 with TRBJ2-3; TRBD1 matches 8 bases. Trimming cost V 2 bases and J 2 bases; bases outside gene matches: 3. Looked up from germline, CDR1 is WNHNN and CDR2 is SYGVQD (reference sequence). The CDR3 runs 15 residues. CDR3 sequence: CASSEGQGNTDTQYF. Partial CDR3 DNA: TGCGCCAGCAGTGAGGGACAGGGAAACACAGATACG.

Details on this clone: The read ends 3 residues shy of where the CDR3 ends; the end is completed using the germline J gene. The rearrangement uses TRBV20-1 and TRBJ2-1; TRBD2 agrees at 10 bases. The V gene end was trimmed by 6 bases and the J gene end by 7 bases; junction bases not matched to a gene: 9. The CDR3 has 14 residues. The germline V gene encodes CDR1 DFQATT and CDR2 SNEGSKA (reference sequence). This chain's CDR3 is CSARSLAGDNEQFF. The DNA read from the CDR3 is TGCAGTGCCCGAAGCCTAGCGGGAGATAATGAG.

In the case of this clone: The sequence runs out 3 residues before the end of the CDR3; the remainder is reconstructed from the germline J gene. This chain joins TRBV5-1 and TRBJ2-3; TRBD1 aligns across 7 bases. V shed 2 bases, J shed 0 bases, and the junction held 3 bases outside the gene matches. Germline V gene data show CDR1 as SGHRS and CDR2 as YFSETQ. The CDR3 length is 15 residues. CDR3 loop: CASSLGGQSTDTQYF. Partial CDR3 DNA: TGCGCCAGCAGCTTAGGGGGACAGAGCACAGATACG.

The DNA read from the CDR3 is TGCAGCGCCCGGACAGGGAGCAATCAGCCC. Its protein is CSARTGSNQP. The CDR3 in its entirety is CSARTGSNQPQHF. The rearrangement uses TRBV29-1 and TRBJ1-5; TRBD1 agrees at 8 bases. The read ends 3 residues shy of where the CDR3 ends; the end is completed using the germline J gene. CDR1 is SQVTM, CDR2 ANQGSEA, per germline. J was trimmed by 1 base and V by 7 bases; bases with no gene match: 3. The CDR3 has 13 amino acids.

Notes on this clone: The sequence runs out 3 residues before the end of the CDR3; the remainder is reconstructed from the germline J gene. The chain links TRBV20-1 to TRBJ2-1, with 10 bases fitting TRBD2. The CDR3 consists of 15 residues. The germline V gene has CDR1 DFQATT and CDR2 SNEGSKA (reference sequence). V lost 3 bases, J lost 3 bases, and 5 bases stayed unmatched. The CDR3 loop reads CSARPTSGIYNEQFF. The part of the CDR3 DNA that was read is TGCAGTGCTAGGCCTACTAGCGGGATCTACAATGAG.

About this clone: The sequence runs out 3 residues before the end of the CDR3; the remainder is reconstructed from the germline J gene. The chain couples TRBV4-1 to TRBJ2-2, with D possibly being TRBD1 (5 bases). V was cut by 0 bases and J by 6 bases, with 11 bases left in between. Germline assignment: CDR1 MGHRA and CDR2 YSYEKL. The CDR3 sequence is 15 residues long. CDR3 protein: CASSQDWAGPGELFF. CDR3 DNA, as far as it was read: TGCGCCAGCAGCCAAGATTGGGCAGGGCCCGGGGAG.

The CDR3 sequence: CASSCTGGRTEAFF. The CDR3 bases that were read are TGTGCCAGCAGTTGCACAGGGGGACGGACTGAA. The V gene is TRBV6-8, the J gene TRBJ1-1; 8 bases align to TRBD1. Read coverage stops 3 residues before the CDR3 terminus; the germline J gene supplies the remainder. CDR3 length equals 14 residues. J gave up 5 bases and V 4 bases, and 6 bases lay outside the gene matches. Germline V gene lookup returns CDR1 MNHGY and CDR2 SAAAGT.

Turning to this clone: The read ends 3 residues early relative to the CDR3; the germline J gene fills the gap. V gene TRBV29-1 combines with J gene TRBJ2-2; no reliable D call. The CDR3 is made up of 11 amino acids. CDR1 is SQVTM and CDR2 is ANQGSEA in the germline V gene. The V end was cut by 6 bases, the J end by 8 bases, with 10 bases between. The CDR3 loop is CSVVNGGELFF. CDR3 DNA (partial): TGCAGCGTCGTAAACGGGGGGGAG.

About this clone: The read ends 3 residues before the CDR3 terminus; that terminus is restored from the germline J gene. The gene calls are TRBV4-2 and TRBJ2-3; TRBD2 matches 13 bases. With V trimmed by 4 bases and J by 6 bases, 7 bases remained unmatched. The CDR3 totals 16 residues. Per the germline V gene, CDR1 is LGHNA and CDR2 is YNFKEQ. Partial CDR3 DNA: TGTGCCAGCAGCCTCGAGGGACTAGCGGGAATGGATACG. Translating gives CASSLEGLAGMDT. The entire CDR3 sequence reads CASSLEGLAGMDTQYF.

In the case of this clone: The read falls 3 residues short of the CDR3 end, and the missing part is taken from the germline J gene. J is TRBJ2-7 and V is TRBV18, with a possible D match to TRBD2 (6 bases). CDR3 size: 19 residues. Deletions cut 3 bases from V and 0 bases from J, with 24 bases between. Germline V gene data show CDR1 as KGHSH and CDR2 as LQKENI. The chain's CDR3 is CASSPFSSVGETSSYEQYF. The sequenced CDR3 bases are TGTGCCAGCTCACCTTTTTCGTCGGTGGGAGAGACTAGCTCCTACGAG. Full variable domain (rest looked up from reference TRBV18 and TRBJ2-7): NAGVMQNPRHLVRRRGQEARLRCSPMKGHSHVYWYRQLPEEGLKFMVYLQKENIIDESGMPKERFSAEFPKEGPSILRIQQVVRGDSAAYFCASSPFSSVGETSSYEQYFGPGTRLTVT.

Details on this clone: The read falls 3 residues short of the CDR3 end, and the missing part is taken from the germline J gene. This chain connects TRBV20-1 to TRBJ2-1, with 11 bases aligning to TRBD2. The germline CDR1 and CDR2 sequences are DFQATT and SNEGSKA (reference sequence). The CDR3 loop spans 13 amino acids. V lost 6 bases, J lost 7 bases, and 5 bases stayed unmatched. Incomplete CDR3 DNA: TGCAGTGCGCATACTAGCGGGAGAAATGAG. Translating gives CSAHTSGRNE. Given in full, the CDR3 is CSAHTSGRNEQFF.

Comments on this clone: The CDR3 end lies 3 residues beyond the end of the read and is filled in from the germline J gene. The chain combines TRBV5-1 with TRBJ2-3; TRBD2 matches at 7 bases. Germline assignment: CDR1 SGHRS and CDR2 YFSETQ. The junction had 7 bases not matched to a gene; V was cut back by 0 bases and J by 0 bases. This CDR3 is 17 amino acids long. This CDR3 reads CASSLVRVSGSTDTQYF. The DNA read from the CDR3 is TGCGCCAGCAGCTTGGTGCGGGTTAGCGGGAGCACAGATACG.

This clone ranks as medium-sized in terms of frequency. The read ends 3 residues before the CDR3 terminus; that terminus is restored from the germline J gene. This sequence joins TRBV10-3 and TRBJ2-3, with a tentative D call TRBD2 (6 bases). Germline-derived CDR1 and CDR2 are ENHRY and SYGVKD. V lost 10 bases to trimming and J lost 6 bases, with 17 bases between them. This CDR3 comprises 13 residues. Partial CDR3 DNA: TGTGCCACACGGAGGGCGGAGGGGGATACG. The encoded protein is CATRRAEGDT. The entire CDR3 protein reads CATRRAEGDTQYF.